The rows below give T cell receptor beta chains drawn from one sample of a study of T-cell reconstitution after alpha-beta-depleted transplantation in children. In TCRdb, the PCR reads were re-called with MiXCR into one record per CDR3 protein. The repertoire includes approximately 200,000 distinct CDR3 sequences, about 15% of them detected once, and less than 15% sits in the top ten. The sequences come from PBMCs from the stem cell graft donor, collected from the stem cell graft. These receptors were taken from a human donor who donated a stem cell graft to a child with acute lymphoblastic leukemia. Both conserved end residues are part of each CDR3. Fields, in order: D gene, V gene, clone size, J gene, CDR3 DNA, CDR3 protein. The D gene is left open where the match is weak. Clone size appears in some rows only: once, few, many, or a class for an expanded clone.

d_call: TRBD1; v_call: TRBV11-1; clone_size: few; j_call: TRBJ2-5; cdr3_nt: TGTGCCAGCAGCCGACACGCGACGACTACAGGGGGCAGGCCCCAAGAGACCCAGTACTTC; cdr3_aa: CASSRHATTTGGRPQETQYF
d_call: TRBD2; v_call: TRBV7-7; clone_size: many; j_call: TRBJ2-3; cdr3_nt: TGTGCTAGCAGCTTCTCAAGCGGGAGTGTGGATACGCAGTATTTT; cdr3_aa: CASSFSSGSVDTQYF
d_call: -; v_call: TRBV19; clone_size: many; j_call: TRBJ1-1; cdr3_nt: TGTGCCAGTAGTACAACAGGGTCGGGCACTGAAGCTTTCTTT; cdr3_aa: CASSTTGSGTEAFF
d_call: -; v_call: TRBV20-1; clone_size: many; j_call: TRBJ2-7; cdr3_nt: TGCAGTGCGGGAACGAAGGATGAGCAGTACTTC; cdr3_aa: CSAGTKDEQYF
d_call: -; v_call: TRBV5-5; clone_size: many; j_call: TRBJ2-2; cdr3_nt: TGTGCCAGCAGTCCACAGGGGAGGATTGCCACCGGGGAGCTGTTTTTT; cdr3_aa: CASSPQGRIATGELFF
d_call: -; v_call: TRBV7-6; clone_size: -; j_call: TRBJ1-2; cdr3_nt: TGTGCCAGCAGCCCGCGGGCGCCCTATGGCTACACCTTC; cdr3_aa: CASSPRAPYGYTF
d_call: TRBD1; v_call: TRBV4-1; clone_size: -; j_call: TRBJ2-7; cdr3_nt: TGCGCCAGCAGCCAGCCAGACAGGGGGCACGACGAGCAGTACTTC; cdr3_aa: CASSQPDRGHDEQYF
d_call: TRBD2; v_call: TRBV5-1; clone_size: many; j_call: TRBJ2-7; cdr3_nt: TGCGCCAGCAGCCCAGCGGGAGGGCCCTACGAGCAGTACTTC; cdr3_aa: CASSPAGGPYEQYF
d_call: TRBD2; v_call: TRBV20-1; clone_size: -; j_call: TRBJ2-1; cdr3_nt: TGCAGTGCCCCCGCCGGACTAGTGACCCATGAGCAGTTCTTC; cdr3_aa: CSAPAGLVTHEQFF
d_call: -; v_call: TRBV12-3/TRBV12-4; clone_size: many; j_call: TRBJ1-6; cdr3_nt: TGTGCCAGCACCCCTAACATAAATTCACCCCTCCACTTT; cdr3_aa: CASTPNINSPLHF
d_call: TRBD2; v_call: TRBV20-1; clone_size: many; j_call: TRBJ2-3; cdr3_nt: TGCAGTGCCGGTCACCGGACTAGCGGGATCGCAGATACGCAGTATTTT; cdr3_aa: CSAGHRTSGIADTQYF
d_call: TRBD2; v_call: TRBV10-3; clone_size: many; j_call: TRBJ2-1; cdr3_nt: TGTGCCATCAGTTCCTACTTAGCGGGAGGGCCGAACGAGCAGTTCTTC; cdr3_aa: CAISSYLAGGPNEQFF
d_call: TRBD2; v_call: TRBV29-1; clone_size: many; j_call: TRBJ2-1; cdr3_nt: TGCAGCGTTGCCGCGGGAGGGCCGGGATCCTACAATGAGCAGTTCTTC; cdr3_aa: CSVAAGGPGSYNEQFF
d_call: TRBD2; v_call: TRBV5-1; clone_size: many; j_call: TRBJ2-2; cdr3_nt: TGCGCCAGCAGCCCACTTAGCGGGAGGGCCGTCACCGGGGAGCTGTTTTTT; cdr3_aa: CASSPLSGRAVTGELFF
d_call: -; v_call: TRBV12-3/TRBV12-4; clone_size: many; j_call: TRBJ2-1; cdr3_nt: TGTGCCAGCAGTCGAAGCGGAAGATACAATGAGCAGTTCTTC; cdr3_aa: CASSRSGRYNEQFF
d_call: TRBD2; v_call: TRBV5-1; clone_size: few; j_call: TRBJ2-5; cdr3_nt: TGCGCCAGCAGCCCGAGGGGAGGCGGGAGGCACCAAGAGACCCAGTACTTC; cdr3_aa: CASSPRGGGRHQETQYF
d_call: -; v_call: TRBV24-1; clone_size: many; j_call: TRBJ2-1; cdr3_nt: TGTGCCACCAGTGAGATCACCGACGTAAACAATGAGCAGTTCTTC; cdr3_aa: CATSEITDVNNEQFF
d_call: -; v_call: TRBV30; clone_size: few; j_call: TRBJ2-3; cdr3_nt: TGTGCCTGGAAAAACGAGGGGTCTCCAGATACGCAGTATTTT; cdr3_aa: CAWKNEGSPDTQYF
d_call: TRBD2; v_call: TRBV12-3/TRBV12-4; clone_size: -; j_call: TRBJ2-1; cdr3_nt: TGTGCCAGCAGCTCCGGGACTAGTGCCTGGGCGTCCTACAATGAGCAGTTCTTC; cdr3_aa: CASSSGTSAWASYNEQFF
d_call: -; v_call: TRBV9; clone_size: many; j_call: TRBJ2-1; cdr3_nt: TGTGCCAGCAGCGTAGTCGCGAGAGGGAATGAGCAGTTCTTC; cdr3_aa: CASSVVARGNEQFF
d_call: TRBD1; v_call: TRBV20-1; clone_size: many; j_call: TRBJ2-5; cdr3_nt: TGCAGTGCTAGAGCCTCGCAGGGGGCAGGGGAGACCCAGTACTTC; cdr3_aa: CSARASQGAGETQYF
d_call: TRBD2; v_call: TRBV6-1; clone_size: -; j_call: TRBJ2-2; cdr3_nt: TGTGCCAGCTCTAGCGGGACGAACACCGGGGAGCTGTTTTTT; cdr3_aa: CASSSGTNTGELFF
d_call: -; v_call: TRBV19; clone_size: many; j_call: TRBJ1-1; cdr3_nt: TGTGCCAGTATCTCTACAGAGACGAACACTGAAGCTTTCTTT; cdr3_aa: CASISTETNTEAFF
d_call: -; v_call: TRBV7-9; clone_size: few; j_call: TRBJ1-4; cdr3_nt: TGTGCCAGCAGCTTAGTCAGGGCGGGTGAAAAACTGTTTTTT; cdr3_aa: CASSLVRAGEKLFF
d_call: -; v_call: TRBV6-5; clone_size: few; j_call: TRBJ2-7; cdr3_nt: TGTGCCAGCACGGGGACGTACGAGCAGTACTTC; cdr3_aa: CASTGTYEQYF
d_call: -; v_call: TRBV12-3/TRBV12-4; clone_size: many; j_call: TRBJ1-3; cdr3_nt: TGTGCCAGCACCCCCCGGCGTTCTGGAAACACCATATATTTT; cdr3_aa: CASTPRRSGNTIYF
d_call: -; v_call: TRBV7-9; clone_size: many; j_call: TRBJ1-2; cdr3_nt: TGTGCCAGCAGCTTAGACTGGACTTACTATGGCTACACCTTC; cdr3_aa: CASSLDWTYYGYTF
d_call: -; v_call: TRBV27; clone_size: -; j_call: TRBJ1-5; cdr3_nt: TGTGCCAGCAACCCCGTCCGATTGGATAGTAGCAATCAGCCCCAGCATTTT; cdr3_aa: CASNPVRLDSSNQPQHF
d_call: TRBD2; v_call: TRBV4-2; clone_size: few; j_call: TRBJ2-3; cdr3_nt: TGTGCCAGCAGCCAAAGGACTAGCGAGAGCACAGATACGCAGTATTTT; cdr3_aa: CASSQRTSESTDTQYF
d_call: -; v_call: TRBV13; clone_size: many; j_call: TRBJ1-1; cdr3_nt: TGTGCCAGCAGCCTAGGGGGGCGGACTACGAACACTGAAGCTTTCTTT; cdr3_aa: CASSLGGRTTNTEAFF
d_call: TRBD1; v_call: TRBV27; clone_size: many; j_call: TRBJ2-2; cdr3_nt: TGTGCCAGCAACAGGGGGAACACCGGGGAGCTGTTTTTT; cdr3_aa: CASNRGNTGELFF
d_call: -; v_call: TRBV5-5; clone_size: -; j_call: TRBJ2-3; cdr3_nt: TGTGCCAGCAGCGTGGGTGAATTAGAAATAGATACGCAGTATTTT; cdr3_aa: CASSVGELEIDTQYF
d_call: -; v_call: TRBV5-1; clone_size: many; j_call: TRBJ2-2; cdr3_nt: TGCGCCAGCAGCTCAGACAGAAACACCGGGGAGCTGTTTTTT; cdr3_aa: CASSSDRNTGELFF
d_call: -; v_call: TRBV5-1; clone_size: many; j_call: TRBJ2-2; cdr3_nt: TGCGCCAGCAGCGTATCGAACACCGGGGAGCTGTTTTTT; cdr3_aa: CASSVSNTGELFF
d_call: TRBD1; v_call: TRBV18; clone_size: -; j_call: TRBJ2-7; cdr3_nt: TGTGCCAGCTCACCTGGGCCGGGACAGGGTTTTGACGAGCAGTACTTC; cdr3_aa: CASSPGPGQGFDEQYF
d_call: TRBD1; v_call: TRBV29-1; clone_size: many; j_call: TRBJ1-1; cdr3_nt: TGCAGCCCCTTGGACAGGGGGCGTAGGACTGAAGCTTTCTTT; cdr3_aa: CSPLDRGRRTEAFF